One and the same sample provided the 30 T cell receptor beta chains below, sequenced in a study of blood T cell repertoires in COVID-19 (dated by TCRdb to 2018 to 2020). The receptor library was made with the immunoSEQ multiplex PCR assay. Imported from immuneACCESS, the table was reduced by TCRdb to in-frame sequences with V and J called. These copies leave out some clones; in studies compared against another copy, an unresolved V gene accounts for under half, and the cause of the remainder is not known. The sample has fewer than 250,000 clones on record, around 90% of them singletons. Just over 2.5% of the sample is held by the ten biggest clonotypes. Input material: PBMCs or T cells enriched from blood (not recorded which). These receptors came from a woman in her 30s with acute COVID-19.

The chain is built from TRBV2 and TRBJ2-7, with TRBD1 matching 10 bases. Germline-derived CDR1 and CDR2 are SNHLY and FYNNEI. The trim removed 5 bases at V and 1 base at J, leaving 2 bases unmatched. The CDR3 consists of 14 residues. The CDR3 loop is CASSRQGASYEQYF. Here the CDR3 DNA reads TGTGCCAGCAGTCGACAGGGGGCATCCTACGAGCAGTACTTC.

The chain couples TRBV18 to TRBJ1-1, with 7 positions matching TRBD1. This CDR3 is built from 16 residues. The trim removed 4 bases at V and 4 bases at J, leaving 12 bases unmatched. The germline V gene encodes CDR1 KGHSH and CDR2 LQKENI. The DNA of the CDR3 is TGTGCCAGCTCACTTACCGGGCAGGGGGGTAGCACTGAAGCTTTCTTT. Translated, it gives CASSLTGQGGSTEAFF.

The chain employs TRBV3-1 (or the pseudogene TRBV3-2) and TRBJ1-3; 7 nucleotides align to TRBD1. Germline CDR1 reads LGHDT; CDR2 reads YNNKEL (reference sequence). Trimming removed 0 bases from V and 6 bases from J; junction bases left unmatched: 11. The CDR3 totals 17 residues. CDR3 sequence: CASSQDRGAGGTNTIYF. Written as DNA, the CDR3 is TGTGCCAGCAGCCAAGATCGAGGGGCAGGGGGTACAAACACCATATATTTT.

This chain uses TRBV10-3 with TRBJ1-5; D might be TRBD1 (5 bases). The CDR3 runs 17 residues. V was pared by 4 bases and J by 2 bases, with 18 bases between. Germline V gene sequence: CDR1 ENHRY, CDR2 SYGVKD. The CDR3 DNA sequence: TGTGCCATCAGTGCCCAAGGATCAGAAGGGGGCAATCAGCCCCAGCATTTT. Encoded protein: CAISAQGSEGGNQPQHF.

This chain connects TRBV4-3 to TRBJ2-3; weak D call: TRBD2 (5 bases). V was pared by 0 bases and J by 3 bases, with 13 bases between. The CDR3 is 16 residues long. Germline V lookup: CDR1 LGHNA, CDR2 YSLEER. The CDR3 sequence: CASSQEAGLWTDTQYF. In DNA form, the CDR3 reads TGCGCCAGCAGCCAAGAGGCGGGTTTGTGGACAGATACGCAGTATTTT.

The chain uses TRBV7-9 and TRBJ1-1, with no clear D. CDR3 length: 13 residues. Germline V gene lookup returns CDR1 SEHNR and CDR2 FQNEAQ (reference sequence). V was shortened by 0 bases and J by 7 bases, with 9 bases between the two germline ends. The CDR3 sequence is CASSLADAGEAFF. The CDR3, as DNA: TGTGCCAGCAGCTTAGCGGATGCGGGTGAAGCTTTCTTT.

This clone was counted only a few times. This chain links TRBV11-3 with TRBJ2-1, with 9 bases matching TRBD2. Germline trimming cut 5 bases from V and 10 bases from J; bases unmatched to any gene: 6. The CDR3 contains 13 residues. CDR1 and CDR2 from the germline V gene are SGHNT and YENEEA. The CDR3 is CASSGSGGKEQFF. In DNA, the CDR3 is TGTGCCAGCAGCGGTAGCGGGGGAAAGGAGCAGTTCTTC.

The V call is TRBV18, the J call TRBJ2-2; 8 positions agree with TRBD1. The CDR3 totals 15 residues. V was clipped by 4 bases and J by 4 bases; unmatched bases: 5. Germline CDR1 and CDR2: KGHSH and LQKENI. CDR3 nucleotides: TGTGCCAGCTCACGGATTGACAGGGGCACCGGGGAGCTGTTTTTT. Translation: CASSRIDRGTGELFF.

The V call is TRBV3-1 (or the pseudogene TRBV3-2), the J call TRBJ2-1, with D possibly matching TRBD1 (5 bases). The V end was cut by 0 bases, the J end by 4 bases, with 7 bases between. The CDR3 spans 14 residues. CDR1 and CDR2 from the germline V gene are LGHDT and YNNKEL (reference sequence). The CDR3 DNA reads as TGTGCCAGCAGCCAAGATGCAGGGTACAATGAGCAGTTCTTC. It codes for CASSQDAGYNEQFF.

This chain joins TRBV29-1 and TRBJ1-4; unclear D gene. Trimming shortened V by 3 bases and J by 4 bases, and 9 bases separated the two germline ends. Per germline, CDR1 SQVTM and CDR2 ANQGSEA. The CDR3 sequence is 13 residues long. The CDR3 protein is CSVDLSGNEKLFF. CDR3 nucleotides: TGCAGCGTTGATTTGTCGGGTAATGAAAAACTGTTTTTT.

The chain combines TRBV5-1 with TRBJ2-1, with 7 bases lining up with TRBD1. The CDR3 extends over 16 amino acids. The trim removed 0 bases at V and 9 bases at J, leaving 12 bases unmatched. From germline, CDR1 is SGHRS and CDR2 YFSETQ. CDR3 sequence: CASSLDGSRGKSEQFF. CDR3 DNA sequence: TGCGCCAGCAGCTTGGATGGGAGCAGGGGGAAGAGTGAGCAGTTCTTC.

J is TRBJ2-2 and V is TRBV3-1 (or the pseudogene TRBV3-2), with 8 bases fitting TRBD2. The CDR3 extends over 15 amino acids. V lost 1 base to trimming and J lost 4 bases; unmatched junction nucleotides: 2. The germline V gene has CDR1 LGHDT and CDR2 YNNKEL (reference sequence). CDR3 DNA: TGTGCCAGCAGCCAAGTTGCGGGGGGCACCGGGGAGCTGTTTTTT. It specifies CASSQVAGGTGELFF.

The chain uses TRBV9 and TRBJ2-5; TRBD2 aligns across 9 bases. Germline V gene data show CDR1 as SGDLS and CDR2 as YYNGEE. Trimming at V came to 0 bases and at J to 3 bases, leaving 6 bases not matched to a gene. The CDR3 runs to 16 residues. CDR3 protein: CASSVGDSGGKETQYF. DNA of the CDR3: TGTGCCAGCAGCGTAGGGGATAGCGGGGGAAAAGAGACCCAGTACTTC.

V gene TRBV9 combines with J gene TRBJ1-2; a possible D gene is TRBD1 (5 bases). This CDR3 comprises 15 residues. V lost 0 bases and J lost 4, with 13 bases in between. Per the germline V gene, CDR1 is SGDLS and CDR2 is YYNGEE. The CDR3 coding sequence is TGTGCCAGCAGCGTAGACCCCAGGGAAGGCTATGGCTACACCTTC. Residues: CASSVDPREGYGYTF.

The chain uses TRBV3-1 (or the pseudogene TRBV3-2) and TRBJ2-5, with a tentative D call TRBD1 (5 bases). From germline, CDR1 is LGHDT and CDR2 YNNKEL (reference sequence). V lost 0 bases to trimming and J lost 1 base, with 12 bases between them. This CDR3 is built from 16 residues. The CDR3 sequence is CASSQDGAGFQETQYF. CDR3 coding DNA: TGTGCCAGCAGCCAAGATGGGGCAGGCTTCCAAGAGACCCAGTACTTC.

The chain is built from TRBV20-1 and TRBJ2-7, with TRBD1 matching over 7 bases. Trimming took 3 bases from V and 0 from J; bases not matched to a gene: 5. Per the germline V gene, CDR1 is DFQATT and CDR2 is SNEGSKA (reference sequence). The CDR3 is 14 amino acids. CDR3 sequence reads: CSASTGVFSYEQYF. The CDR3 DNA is TGCAGTGCTAGTACAGGGGTGTTCTCCTACGAGCAGTACTTC.

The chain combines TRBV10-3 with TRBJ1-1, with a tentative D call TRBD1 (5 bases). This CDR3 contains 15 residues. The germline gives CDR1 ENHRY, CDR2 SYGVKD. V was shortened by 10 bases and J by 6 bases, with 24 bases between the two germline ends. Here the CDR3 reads CATRSSSTGAAEAFF. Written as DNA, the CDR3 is TGTGCCACCAGAAGCTCCAGCACAGGCGCGGCTGAAGCTTTCTTT.

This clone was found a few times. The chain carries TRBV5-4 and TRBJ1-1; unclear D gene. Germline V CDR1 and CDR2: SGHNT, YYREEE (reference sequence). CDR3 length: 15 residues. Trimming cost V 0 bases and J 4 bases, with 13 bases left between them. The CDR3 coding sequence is TGTGCCAGCAGCTTGGCCTCGGTGGGAGGCACTGAAGCTTTCTTT. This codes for CASSLASVGGTEAFF.

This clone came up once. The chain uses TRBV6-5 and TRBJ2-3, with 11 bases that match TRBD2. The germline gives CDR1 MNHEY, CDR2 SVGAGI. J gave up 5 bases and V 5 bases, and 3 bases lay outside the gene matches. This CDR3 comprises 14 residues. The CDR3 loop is CASSLAGGEDTQYF. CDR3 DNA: TGTGCCAGCAGTCTAGCGGGGGGAGAAGATACGCAGTATTTT.

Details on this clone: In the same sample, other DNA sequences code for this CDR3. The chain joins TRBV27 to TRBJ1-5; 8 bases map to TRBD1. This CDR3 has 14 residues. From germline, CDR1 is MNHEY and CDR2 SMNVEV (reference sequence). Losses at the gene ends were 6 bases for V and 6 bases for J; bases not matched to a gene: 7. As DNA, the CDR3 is TGTGCCAGCAGCCCTGGGACAGGTGGTCAGCCCCAGCATTTT. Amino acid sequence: CASSPGTGGQPQHF.

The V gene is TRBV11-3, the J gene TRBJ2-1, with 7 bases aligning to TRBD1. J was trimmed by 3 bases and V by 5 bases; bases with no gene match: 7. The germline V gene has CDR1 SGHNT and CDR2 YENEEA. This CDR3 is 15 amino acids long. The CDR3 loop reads CASSPSQGLYNEQFF. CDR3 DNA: TGTGCCAGCAGCCCATCACAGGGGCTCTACAATGAGCAGTTCTTC. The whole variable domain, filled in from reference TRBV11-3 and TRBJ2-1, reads EAGVVQSPRYKIIEKKQPVAFWCNPISGHNTLYWYLQNLGQGPELLIRYENEEAVDDSQLPKDRFSAERLKGVDSTLKIQPAELGDSAVYLCASSPSQGLYNEQFFGPGTRLTVL.

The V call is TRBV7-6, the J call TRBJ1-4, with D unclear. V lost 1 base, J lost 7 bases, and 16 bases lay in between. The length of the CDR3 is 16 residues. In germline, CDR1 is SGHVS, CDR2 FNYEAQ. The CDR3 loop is CASSLESMTEAEKLFF. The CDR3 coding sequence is TGTGCCAGCAGCTTAGAATCAATGACTGAGGCTGAAAAACTGTTTTTT.

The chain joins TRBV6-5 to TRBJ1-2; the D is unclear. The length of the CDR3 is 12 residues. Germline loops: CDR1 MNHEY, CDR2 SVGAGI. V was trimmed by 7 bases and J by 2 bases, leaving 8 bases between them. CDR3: CASTTGNYGYTF. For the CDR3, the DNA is TGTGCCAGCACAACGGGAAACTATGGCTACACCTTC.

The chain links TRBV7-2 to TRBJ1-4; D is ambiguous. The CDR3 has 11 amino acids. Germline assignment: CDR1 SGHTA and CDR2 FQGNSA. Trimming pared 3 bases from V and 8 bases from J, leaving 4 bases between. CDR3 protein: CASSFREKLFF. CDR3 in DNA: TGTGCCAGCAGCTTTCGGGAAAAACTGTTTTTT.

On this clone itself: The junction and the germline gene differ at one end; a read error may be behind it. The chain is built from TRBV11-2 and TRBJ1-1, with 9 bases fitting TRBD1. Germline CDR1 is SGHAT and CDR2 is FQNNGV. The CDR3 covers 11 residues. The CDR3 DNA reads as TGTGCCAGCAGCCTCCGGGACAGGGTCACCTTT. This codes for CASSLRDRVTF. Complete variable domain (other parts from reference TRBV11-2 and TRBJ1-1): EAGVAQSPRYKIIEKRQSVAFWCNPISGHATLYWYQQILGQGPKLLIQFQNNGVVDDSQLPKDRFSAERLKGVDSTLKIQPAKLEDSAVYLCASSLRDRVTFGQGTRLTVV.

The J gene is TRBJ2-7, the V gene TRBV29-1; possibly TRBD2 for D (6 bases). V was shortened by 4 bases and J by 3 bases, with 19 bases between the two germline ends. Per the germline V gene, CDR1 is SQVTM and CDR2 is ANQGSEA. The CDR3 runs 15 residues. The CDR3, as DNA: TGCAGCGTTGTGTTCGGCCCGCAGGGACTCTACGAGCAGTACTTC. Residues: CSVVFGPQGLYEQYF.

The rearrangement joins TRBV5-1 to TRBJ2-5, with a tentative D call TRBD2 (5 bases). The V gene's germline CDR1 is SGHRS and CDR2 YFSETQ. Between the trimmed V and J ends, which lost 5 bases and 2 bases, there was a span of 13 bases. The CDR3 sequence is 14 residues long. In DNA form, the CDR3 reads TGCGCCAGCAGTCATCCGGGGAATCAAGAGACCCAGTACTTC. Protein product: CASSHPGNQETQYF.

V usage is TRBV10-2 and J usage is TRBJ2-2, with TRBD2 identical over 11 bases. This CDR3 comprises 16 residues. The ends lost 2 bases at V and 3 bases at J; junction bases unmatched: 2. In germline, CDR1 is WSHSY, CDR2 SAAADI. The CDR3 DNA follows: TGCGCCAGCAGTGAGGTAGCGGGGGGGGACACCGGGGAGCTGTTTTTT. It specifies CASSEVAGGDTGELFF.

CDR3 bases: TGTGCCAGCAGTTACTCTCGCAGGGCGTTACCTGAAGCTTTCTTT. It yields the protein CASSYSRRALPEAFF. The chain joins TRBV6-2 or TRBV6-3 to TRBJ1-1, with D perhaps matching TRBD1 (5 bases). V gave up 0 bases and J gave up 6 bases, with 14 bases separating them. This CDR3 has 15 residues. The germline V gene has CDR1 MNHEY and CDR2 SVGEGT.

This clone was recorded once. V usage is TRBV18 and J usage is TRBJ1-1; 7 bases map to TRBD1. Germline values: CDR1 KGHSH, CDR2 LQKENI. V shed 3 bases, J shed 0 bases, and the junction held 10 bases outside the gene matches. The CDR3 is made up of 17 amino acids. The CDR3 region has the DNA TGTGCCAGCTCACCTTTTTCAGGGGGGTTTATGAACACTGAAGCTTTCTTT. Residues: CASSPFSGGFMNTEAFF.